This T cell receptor beta chain was recorded in a study of tumor-infiltrating lymphocytes in primary liver carcinoma (dated by TCRdb to 2015 to 2018). Study-level background: Hepatocellular carcinoma (four) or combined HCC and intrahepatic cholangiocarcinoma (one) was present in the five patients, who were three men and two women aged 30 to 69 years. The five patients had tumors of stage T1-T3 N0M0, with maximum diameters ranging from roughly 4.2 to 11 cm. Each sample produced about 3.5 to 7.13 million productive TCRbeta reads, and read depth showed no significant difference between tissue types. For each liver tumor, the study sampled five regions along with adjacent normal tissue and blood, and applied TCRbeta repertoire sequencing, expression microarrays and whole-exome sequencing. TCRbeta repertoire sequencing covered 35 specimens from 5 patients: around 25 tumor regions, 5 adjacent noncancerous liver tissues and 5 peripheral blood samples. To link TCRbeta repertoire diversity to the local molecular phenotype, the approximately 24 tumor region samples were profiled with Agilent mRNA microarrays. High reproducibility was observed for the technical replicate repertoires, with mean shared-clone rates around 0.9 and correlation coefficients above 0.95.

The germline V gene supplies CDR1 WSHSY and CDR2 SAAADI. The V end loses 6 bases and the J end loses 5 bases, and a stretch of 8 bases separates them. Spanning cysteine to phenylalanine, the CDR3 consists of 11 amino acids. The kept DNA is CDR3 alone, 33 bases in frame from the first base. Without any cell sorting, total RNA and DNA were co-extracted from about 20-30 mg of bulk tissue using the AllPrep DNA/RNA mini kit. Between late 2015 and March 2016, a few patients in China with histopathologically diagnosed primary liver carcinoma had surgical resection. At the time of sampling, the patients were treatment-naive and had chronic HBV infection. Five spatially separated regions were sampled from each tumor: the superior, inferior, left-lateral and right-lateral poles, plus the tumor centre. More than 90% viable tumor cells were found by histology in every tumor sample. Fresh tumor and adjacent tissue pieces were bisected; one half was stored in RNAlater at -80°C, the other sent for histology.

On this clonotype: Its antigen is not yet known. Base qualities are not recorded, but no much larger clone differs from it by a single base.

Broader findings and caveats from the paper: Only about 8-25% of top clones were present in all five regions of a tumor, suggesting spatial heterogeneity of tumor-infiltrating T cells. With just a few patients in the study, the authors point out that the findings should be validated in a larger study. Repertoire overlap was found to be higher between tumor regions (mean roughly 36%) than between tumor-adjacent (around 17%) or tumor-blood (roughly 15%) pairs, consistent with antigen-driven expansion. The top 250 clones accounted for a significantly greater share of the repertoire in tumors than in blood (p = 0.039). Only the TCR beta chain was sequenced, which likely underestimates true repertoire diversity because unpaired alpha chains were not captured. Bulk unsorted samples precluded comparing CD4+ and CD8+ T cell repertoires.

TCRbeta-specific cDNA was reverse-transcribed from 500 ng total RNA using a constant-region primer and ProtoScript II reverse transcriptase. TCRbeta libraries were built with three nested multiplex PCR rounds, a slightly modified ARM-PCR procedure. Each of the first two PCR rounds ran for approximately 10 cycles using multiplex TRBV1-TRBV30 forward primers together with a Cbeta reverse primer. Sample barcodes and Illumina adapters were attached in a final 25-cycle PCR using Deep VentR polymerase. Before sequencing, amplicons of 200-500 bp were purified from gel using a QIAquick gel extraction kit. TCRbeta amplicons were sequenced on an Illumina HiSeq 2500 with 250-bp paired-end reads. The paper's processing steps were these. Trimmomatic v0.33 was used to quality-trim the reads, and FLASH v1.2.11 was used to merge paired reads so that full CDR3 sequences could be recovered. MiGEC v1.2.1b assigned V, D and J germline segments to the rearranged TCRbeta sequences. VDJtools v1.0.0 computed clonotype statistics and Shannon-Wiener diversity indices. To cut down on sampling bias, every analysis after diversity analysis relied on just the 250 most abundant clonotypes from each sample. Through fastp at Q25 and MiXCR, TCRdb rebuilt clones from the public reads, retaining in-frame beta chains. Records with the same CDR3 protein are collapsed into one entry carrying the most frequent genes and DNA. The V and J calls shown here were made by TCRdb, not taken from the authors' results. The sample records about 20,000 distinct CDR3 sequences, roughly 70% of which are singletons. The ten largest clones take up about 39% of the sample.

The chain was built from TRBV10-2 and TRBJ2-7, with the D gene too uncertain to name. The specimen sequenced was liver tumor tissue from sampling region 1. The label giving this sample's cell subset or site can be read as: tumor region T1, superior pole. The origin of this receptor is a man aged 35-49 years with primary liver carcinoma and hepatitis B virus infection. CDR3 sequence: CASSVVDEQYF. The nucleotide sequence is TGCGCCAGCAGCGTTGTTGACGAGCAGTACTTC.